This T cell receptor beta chain was retrieved from a study of blood T cells in healthy people across ages (dated by TCRdb to between 2015 and 2016). At the level of the whole study: In model experiments, template switching captured about one uniquely barcoded TCR beta cDNA molecule for every two T cells. The donors were divided into four age groups: young (average around 15 years), middle-aged (over 35), aged (62) and long-lived (roughly 82). Two additional independent replicas of 1 million unique cDNA reads from the same blood draw were analyzed for two donors (one aged 18 to 30 and one aged 80 or older). Donors of different ages were randomly distributed across sequencing lanes to avoid experimental bias. To track age-related changes in TCR beta repertoire diversity, the study relied on deep sequencing normalized with unique cDNA molecular identifiers. Points the paper makes about the study in general: As age increased, observed TCR beta diversity per million T cells dropped in a roughly linear way, and a significant reduction was already evident by age 40. Compared with the aged group, more naive CD4+ T cells, fewer expanded clones and increased TCR diversity were shown by the long-lived group, suggesting age selection. Estimates of total diversity based on one million sequenced T cells were considered lower bounds and underestimates. A strong correlation was found between observed TCR beta diversity and the percentage of naive T cells measured by flow cytometry. Because donor CMV infection status was unknown, age-related changes in expanded clonotypes were potentially confounded. Since profiling was done on bulk unsorted PBMCs, naive and antigen-experienced compartments could not be conclusively compared.

Library prep was done by 5' RACE. For sequencing, an Illumina HiSeq 2500 was employed. A second PCR of about 7 to 12 cycles was run with a J-beta primer mix and a sample-barcoded 5' primer. Each TCR beta cDNA molecule received a unique molecular identifier from a template-switch 5' adaptor carrying 12 random nucleotides. At least 3 million CDR3-containing paired-end reads were obtained from each sample. First-strand cDNA was synthesized from all RNA with the Mint cDNA synthesis kit, primed by a TRBC-specific oligonucleotide. After uracil-DNA glycosylase treatment, a first 18-cycle PCR used universal primers M1SS and BC2_uni_R on all cDNA. Per the authors' processing: Each sample was normalized by randomly selecting 1 million high-quality reads, each carrying a distinct molecular identifier. Instead of being binned into consensus sequences, reads with shared molecular identifiers were discarded. MiTCR, with a Q25 quality threshold and the strictest error-elimination algorithm, was used for CDR3 identification, clonotype clustering and error correction. A nonparametric unseen species model with Euler transformation was used to estimate a lower bound on total TCR beta diversity. TCRdb trimmed public reads at Q25 via fastp, called clones via MiXCR and kept in-frame beta chains. Rows are unified per CDR3 protein, each entry keeping the most common DNA and genes. TCRdb, not the original authors, processed these V and J calls. The sample table lists over 600,000 distinct CDR3 sequences, 35% to 60% of them with a count of one. Together, the top ten hold 15% to 20% of the sample.

Systemically healthy Caucasian individuals from Russia, approximately 39 in total and aged roughly 6 to 100 years, were included as donors. Ten milliliters of peripheral blood were drawn from each donor into EDTA-treated Vacutainer tubes. PBMCs were isolated by Ficoll-Paque density-gradient centrifugation, with at least 7 million obtained per sample. Trizol reagent was used to extract total RNA from the PBMCs, yielding at least 6 micrograms per sample. Naive CD45RAhigh/CD27high T cell percentages were measured by flow cytometry on a PBMC aliquot from every donor. Remarks on this clonotype: No cognate antigen has been identified for it. Base qualities are not at hand, and no much larger clone is one base apart.

Trimming removed 4 bases from V and 0 bases from J; the gene matches leave 8 bases unexplained. The germline V gene sets CDR1 to MGHDK and CDR2 to SYGVNS. Its CDR3 holds 16 amino acids, cysteine through phenylalanine. Just CDR3 DNA is preserved here, 48 bases in frame from base 1. Recombination connected TRBV25-1 to TRBJ2-7; 8 central bases correspond to TRBD1. The sequence was obtained from a man older than 75 in good health. Input material: blood. The encoded CDR3 is CASSGGATGASYEQYF. The sequence in DNA is TGTGCCAGCAGTGGGGGAGCGACAGGGGCCTCCTACGAGCAGTACTTC.